Listed below are T cell receptor beta chains from one sample, sequenced in a study of tissue T cells after allogeneic stem cell transplantation. The table came from immunoSEQ multiplex PCR; TCRdb's copy has only in-frame clones and leaves some out. Of 25,000 to 35,000 clones listed, 85% to 90% are singletons. This material consisted of blood, taken before transplantation. These receptors were taken from a woman aged 18 to 49 who later had graft-versus-host disease after an allogeneic stem cell transplant. CDR3s include the opening cysteine and the closing phenylalanine or tryptophan. D genes are given only for firm matches. The size of a clone is reported for some rows only, either as once, few or many, or as a class for expanded clones.

d_gene,v_gene,abundance,j_gene,CDR3aa,CDR3nt
TRBD1,TRBV29-1,.,TRBJ1-5,CSVEGQGGQPQHF,TGCAGCGTTGAGGGACAGGGAGGTCAGCCCCAGCATTTT
.,TRBV6-4,.,TRBJ1-5,CASIGVWSNQPQHF,TGTGCCAGCATTGGCGTGTGGAGCAATCAGCCCCAGCATTTT
.,TRBV4-2,few,TRBJ2-7,CASSQGTARYEQYF,TGTGCCAGCAGCCAAGGTACAGCGCGGTACGAGCAGTACTTC
.,TRBV5-6,.,TRBJ2-1,CASSDLDSSTLNEQFF,TGTGCCAGCAGCGATCTGGACAGCTCTACACTCAATGAGCAGTTCTTC
.,TRBV5-4,.,TRBJ1-1,CASSLAGYNTEAFF,TGTGCCAGCAGCTTGGCAGGATATAACACTGAAGCTTTCTTT
.,TRBV12-5,once,TRBJ1-1,CASGLGQQNTEAFF,TGTGCTAGTGGTTTGGGACAGCAGAACACTGAAGCTTTCTTT
.,TRBV6-2/TRBV6-3,once,TRBJ1-1,CASSGRTVNTEAFF,TGTGCCAGCAGTGGGAGGACGGTGAACACTGAAGCTTTCTTT
TRBD1,TRBV28,.,TRBJ2-7,CASSRGQGPYYEQYF,TGTGCCAGCAGTCGAGGACAGGGTCCATACTACGAGCAGTACTTC
.,TRBV23-1,.,TRBJ1-1,CARTTEIARGGWQAFF,TGCGCCAGAACAACCGAAATTGCACGAGGAGGATGGCAAGCTTTCTTT
TRBD2,TRBV7-2,.,TRBJ2-3,CASSLVGLGAADTQYF,TGTGCCAGCAGCTTAGTAGGACTAGGGGCGGCAGATACGCAGTATTTT
TRBD1,TRBV14,.,TRBJ1-2,CASRGTAYGYTF,TGTGCCAGCAGAGGGACAGCCTATGGCTACACCTTC
.,TRBV5-1,few,TRBJ2-1,CASSSTRYNEQFF,TGCGCCAGCAGCTCTACTAGATACAATGAGCAGTTCTTC